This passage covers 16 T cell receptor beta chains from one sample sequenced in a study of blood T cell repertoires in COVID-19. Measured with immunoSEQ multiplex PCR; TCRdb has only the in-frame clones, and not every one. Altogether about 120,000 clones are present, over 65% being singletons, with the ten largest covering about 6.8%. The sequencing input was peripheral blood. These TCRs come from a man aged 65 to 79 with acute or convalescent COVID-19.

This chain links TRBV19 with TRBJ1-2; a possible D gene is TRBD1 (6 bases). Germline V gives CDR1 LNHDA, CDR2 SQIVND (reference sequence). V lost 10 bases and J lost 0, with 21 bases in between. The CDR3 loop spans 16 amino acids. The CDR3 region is CATEGTSPTPNYGYTF. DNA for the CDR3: TGTGCCACCGAAGGGACATCTCCGACCCCTAACTATGGCTACACCTTC.

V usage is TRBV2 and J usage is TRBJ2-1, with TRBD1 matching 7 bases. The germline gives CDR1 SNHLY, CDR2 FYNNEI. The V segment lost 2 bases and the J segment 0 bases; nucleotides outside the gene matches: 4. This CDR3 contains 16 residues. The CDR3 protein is CASSELGQSSYNEQFF. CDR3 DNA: TGTGCCAGCAGTGAATTGGGACAGAGCTCCTACAATGAGCAGTTCTTC.

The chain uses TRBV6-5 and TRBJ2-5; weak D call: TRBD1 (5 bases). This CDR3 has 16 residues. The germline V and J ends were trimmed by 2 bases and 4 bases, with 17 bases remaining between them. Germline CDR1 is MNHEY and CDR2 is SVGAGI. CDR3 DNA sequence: TGTGCCAGCAGTTACATTTCAGGGAAAAAGGGAGAGACCCAGTACTTC. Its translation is CASSYISGKKGETQYF.

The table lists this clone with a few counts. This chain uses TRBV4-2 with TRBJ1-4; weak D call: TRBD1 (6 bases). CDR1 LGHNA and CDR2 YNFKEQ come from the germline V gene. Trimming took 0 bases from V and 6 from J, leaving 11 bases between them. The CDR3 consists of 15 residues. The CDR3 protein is CASSQDTDRDEKLFF. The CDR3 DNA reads TGTGCCAGCAGCCAAGATACGGACAGAGATGAAAAACTGTTTTTT.

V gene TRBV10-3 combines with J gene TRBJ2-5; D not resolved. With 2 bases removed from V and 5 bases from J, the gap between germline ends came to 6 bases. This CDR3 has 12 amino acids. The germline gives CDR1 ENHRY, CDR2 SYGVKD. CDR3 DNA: TGTGCCATCAGTGAGATTATGGAGACCCAGTACTTC. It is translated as CAISEIMETQYF.

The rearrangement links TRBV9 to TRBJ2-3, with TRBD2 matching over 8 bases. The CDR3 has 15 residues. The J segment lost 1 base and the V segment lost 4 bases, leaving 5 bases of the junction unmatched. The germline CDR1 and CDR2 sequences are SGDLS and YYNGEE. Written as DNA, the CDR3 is TGTGCCAGCAGCCCTGGACTAGCCCGCACAGATACGCAGTATTTT. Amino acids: CASSPGLARTDTQYF.

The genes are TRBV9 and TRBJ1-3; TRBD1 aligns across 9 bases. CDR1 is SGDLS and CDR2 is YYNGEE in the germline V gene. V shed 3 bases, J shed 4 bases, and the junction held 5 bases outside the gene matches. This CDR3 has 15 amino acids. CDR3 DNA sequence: TGTGCCAGCAGCGCGGGACAGGGACGGGGAAACACCATATATTTT. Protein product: CASSAGQGRGNTIYF.

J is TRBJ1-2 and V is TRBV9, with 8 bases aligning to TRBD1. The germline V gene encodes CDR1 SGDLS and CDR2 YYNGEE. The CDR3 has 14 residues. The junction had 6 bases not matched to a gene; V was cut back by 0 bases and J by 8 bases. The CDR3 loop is CASSVGQGLRGYTF. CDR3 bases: TGTGCCAGCAGCGTAGGACAGGGGTTACGAGGCTACACCTTC.

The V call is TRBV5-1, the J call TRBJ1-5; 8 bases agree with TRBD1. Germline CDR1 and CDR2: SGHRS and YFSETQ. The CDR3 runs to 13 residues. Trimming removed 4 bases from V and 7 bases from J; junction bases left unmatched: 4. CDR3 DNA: TGCGCCAGCAGCCTGGGACAGGAACAGCCCCAGCATTTT. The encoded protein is CASSLGQEQPQHF.

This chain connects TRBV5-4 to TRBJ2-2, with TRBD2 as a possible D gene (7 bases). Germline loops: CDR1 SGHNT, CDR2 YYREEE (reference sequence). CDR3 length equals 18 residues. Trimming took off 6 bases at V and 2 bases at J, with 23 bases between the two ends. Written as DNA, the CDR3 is TGTGCCAGCACCAGGGGTAGGGGGGGCCGGTCCAACACCGGGGAGCTGTTTTTT. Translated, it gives CASTRGRGGRSNTGELFF.

The CDR3 protein is CASSPGQGISYEQYF. CDR3 in DNA: TGTGCCAGTAGTCCCGGACAGGGGATCTCCTACGAGCAGTACTTC. This chain connects TRBV19 to TRBJ2-7; 9 nucleotides line up with TRBD1. Germline V gives CDR1 LNHDA, CDR2 SQIVND (reference sequence). This CDR3 comprises 15 residues. With V trimmed by 5 bases and J by 0 bases, 5 bases remained unmatched.

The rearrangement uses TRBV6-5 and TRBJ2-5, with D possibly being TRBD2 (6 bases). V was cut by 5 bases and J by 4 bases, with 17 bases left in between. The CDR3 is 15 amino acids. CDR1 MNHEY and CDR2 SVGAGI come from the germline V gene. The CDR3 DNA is TGTGCCAGCAGTCCCCTCGGGGGTGGACGAGAGACCCAGTACTTC. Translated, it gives CASSPLGGGRETQYF.

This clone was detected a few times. The CDR3 protein is CAISATGLGVGSPLHF. CDR3 sequence (DNA): TGTGCCATCAGTGCTACAGGACTAGGGGTAGGATCACCCCTCCACTTT. This chain links TRBV10-3 with TRBJ1-6; maybe TRBD1 (5 bases). Trimming pared 4 bases from V and 10 bases from J, leaving 20 bases between. The CDR3 consists of 16 residues. The germline V gene has CDR1 ENHRY and CDR2 SYGVKD.

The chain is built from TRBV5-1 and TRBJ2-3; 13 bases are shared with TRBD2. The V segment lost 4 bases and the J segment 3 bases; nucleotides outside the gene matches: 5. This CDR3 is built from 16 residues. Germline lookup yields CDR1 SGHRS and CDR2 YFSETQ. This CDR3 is CASSPGLAGLTDTQYF. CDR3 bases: TGCGCCAGCAGCCCGGGACTAGCGGGATTAACAGATACGCAGTATTTT. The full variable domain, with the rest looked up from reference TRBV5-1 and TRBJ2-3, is KAGVTQTPRYLIKTRGQQVTLSCSPISGHRSVSWYQQTPGQGLQFLFEYFSETQRNKGNFPGRFSGRQFSNSRSEMNVSTLELGDSALYLCASSPGLAGLTDTQYFGPGTRLTVL.

CDR3 coding DNA: TGTGCCAGCTCACCACGTACAGCAACCTACGAGCAGTACTTC. Its protein is CASSPRTATYEQYF. The chain recombines TRBV18 with TRBJ2-7; D is unresolved. With 1 base removed from V and 2 bases from J, the gap between germline ends came to 9 bases. The germline V gene has CDR1 KGHSH and CDR2 LQKENI. The CDR3 spans 14 residues.

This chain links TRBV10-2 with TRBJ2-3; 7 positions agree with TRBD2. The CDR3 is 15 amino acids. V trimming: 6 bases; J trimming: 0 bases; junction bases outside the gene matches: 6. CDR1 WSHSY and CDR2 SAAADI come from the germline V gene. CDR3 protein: CASRGGRTSTDTQYF. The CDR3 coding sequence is TGCGCCAGCAGGGGGGGGAGAACTAGCACAGATACGCAGTATTTT.